A selection of T cell receptor beta chains follows, all from one sample in a study of graft-versus-host responses after intestinal transplantation. What these receptors recognize is not known. The assay was immunoSEQ multiplex PCR, and TCRdb's table has in-frame clones only and misses some. The table lists roughly 130,000 clones, about 93% of them singletons. The starting material was unstimulated CD4+ T cells sorted from spleen or lymph node cells, obtained before intestinal transplant. The receptors were sampled from a human donor who received an intestinal transplant. The CDR3 runs from the conserved cysteine through the conserved F or W. The order of the fields is J gene, D gene, V gene, clone size, CDR3 DNA, CDR3 protein. D genes are given only for firm matches. The size field is filled for only some rows; it gives once, few, many or a size class.

>TRBJ2-3|TRBD1|TRBV11-2|-
TGTGCCAGCAGCTCTCGGACAGGGGGTACCACAGATACGCAGTATTTT
CASSSRTGGTTDTQYF
>TRBJ2-1|TRBD2|TRBV5-4|-
TGTGCCAGCAGCATCGGGACTAGCTCTAGGAATGAGCAGTTCTTC
CASSIGTSSRNEQFF
>TRBJ2-7|TRBD2|TRBV11-2|-
TGTGCCAGCAGCGCCGGACTAGCGGGAGTGATCAACGAGCAGTACTTC
CASSAGLAGVINEQYF
>TRBJ2-2|-|TRBV28|-
TGTGCCAGCAGTCAAGGGGGGGCGGACACCGGGGAGCTGTTTTTT
CASSQGGADTGELFF
>TRBJ1-1|-|TRBV5-1|-
TGCGCCAGCAGCTTGGTCGTGTCGGGCATTCGCATGAACACTGAAGCTTTCTTT
CASSLVVSGIRMNTEAFF
>TRBJ2-1|-|TRBV7-3|-
TGTGCCAGCAGCCCGGAGGGGGCCTACAATGAGCAGTTCTTC
CASSPEGAYNEQFF
>TRBJ2-1|-|TRBV11-2|-
TGTGCCAGCAGCCTAAACCGGGACCCTTCCTACAATGAGCAGTTCTTC
CASSLNRDPSYNEQFF
>TRBJ2-7|-|TRBV19|once
TGTGCCACTAGTCGGACTTTTTCATTCTACGAGCAGTACTTC
CATSRTFSFYEQYF
>TRBJ1-4|TRBD1|TRBV4-1|-
TGCGCCAGCAGCCGTTTAACACAGGGGGCCGATGAAAAACTGTTTTTT
CASSRLTQGADEKLFF
>TRBJ2-3|-|TRBV28|once
TGTGCCAGCAGTCCACAAACAGATACGCAGTATTTT
CASSPQTDTQYF
>TRBJ2-7|-|TRBV7-2|-
TGTGCCAGCAGCTTTGCTAGCTGGTACGAGCAGTACTTC
CASSFASWYEQYF
>TRBJ2-2|-|TRBV28|-
TGTGCCAGCAGTTTATCATACGGGGAGCTGTTTTTT
CASSLSYGELFF
>TRBJ2-2|TRBD1|TRBV5-6|-
TGTGCCAGCAGCTTAGGGGGGACAGGCGACACCGGGGAGCTGTTTTTT
CASSLGGTGDTGELFF
>TRBJ1-2|-|TRBV11-2|-
TGTGCCAGCAGCTTAGGTCGGGCCTCTAACTATGGCTACACCTTC
CASSLGRASNYGYTF
>TRBJ2-3|TRBD2|TRBV30|-
TGTGCCTGGAGTGTATCGCTCGGGAGGGCAGATACGCAGTATTTT
CAWSVSLGRADTQYF
>TRBJ2-1|TRBD2|TRBV15|-
TGTGCCACCAGCAGAGAGGGGACTAGCGGGAGATACAATGAGCAGTTCTTC
CATSREGTSGRYNEQFF
>TRBJ1-4|-|TRBV10-3|-
TGTGCCATCAGCTCAGGAGAAGCTGAAAAACTGTTTTTT
CAISSGEAEKLFF
>TRBJ1-1|-|TRBV7-9|-
TGTGCCAGCAGCTCGGACATTTTAGGTGAAGCTTTCTTT
CASSSDILGEAFF
>TRBJ1-3|TRBD1|TRBV30|-
TGTGCCTGGTCAAGGACAGGGGGTGGAAACACCATATATTTT
CAWSRTGGGNTIYF
>TRBJ2-3|TRBD1|TRBV28|-
TGTGCCAGCAGGCCTAATACAGGGGGCCAGGGAGATACGCAGTATTTT
CASRPNTGGQGDTQYF
>TRBJ1-2|-|TRBV19|-
TGTGCCAGTAGTATAGTTGAAGGGGATCCGACTAACTATGGCTACACCTTC
CASSIVEGDPTNYGYTF
>TRBJ2-1|TRBD2|TRBV6-7|-
TGTGCCAGCAGTTACTGCCTAGCGGGATCCAATGAGCAGTTCTTC
CASSYCLAGSNEQFF
>TRBJ2-2|-|TRBV14|-
TGTGCCAGCAGCCACTTCGCCGGGGAGCTGTTTTTT
CASSHFAGELFF
>TRBJ2-1|-|TRBV4-3|-
TGCGCCAGCAGCCAAGATAAAGGGGGTGTACTGTTTTACAATGAGCAGTTCTTC
CASSQDKGGVLFYNEQFF
>TRBJ2-7|-|TRBV6-1|few
TGTGCCAGCAGTGTATCACAGAGTTACTACGAGCAGTACTTC
CASSVSQSYYEQYF
>TRBJ2-5|-|TRBV5-1|-
TGCGCCAGCAGCCTCTCGGCGAATAAAGAGACCCAGTACTTC
CASSLSANKETQYF